This section outlines one T cell receptor (beta chain) sequence together with its context. Its target antigen remains unknown. The record has no base qualities; no much larger clone is one base away. Libraries were prepared through PCR. The reads were generated on an Illumina HiSeq 2500. Unique molecular identifiers were incorporated into TCR beta cDNA libraries to reduce PCR and sequencing biases. Approximately 500,000 cDNA molecules were obtained for every 1 to 10 million input T cells, so each molecule roughly corresponded to one T cell. The same protocol used for the earlier healthy control dataset was applied to prepare and sequence the patient libraries. Samples belonging to the same batch were prepared together, multiplexed and sequenced on a shared HiSeq lane. Per the authors' processing: Raw barcoded reads were processed with MIGEC, discarding single-read molecular identifier groups before consensus assembly and CDR3 extraction. VDJtools was used for post-analysis of the clonotype tables, with diversity normalized by down-sampling every dataset to the smallest sample size. In repertoire overlap clustering, CDR3 amino acid sequences, but not nucleotide sequences, were matched to correct batch-related cross-sample contamination. TCRdb ran its own pipeline on the public reads, namely fastp trimming at Q25 and MiXCR clone calling, and kept in-frame beta chains. Entries are consolidated by CDR3 protein sequence, retaining the most common genes and DNA. It is TCRdb's table, rather than the study itself, that gives the V and J calls and clone size. Present in this sample are 750,000 to 950,000 distinct CDR3 sequences, about half of which were seen just once. Together, the top ten hold roughly 5% of the sample.

From the cysteine through the phenylalanine, the CDR3 covers 17 amino acids. The entry retains the CDR3 DNA only, 51 bases that are in frame from base 1. CDR1 DFQATT and CDR2 SNEGSKA were looked up in the germline V gene (reference sequence). From V the trimming removes 0 bases and from J it removes 4 bases, while the gene matches leave 11 bases of the junction unaccounted for. The sample comes from a study of post-analysis software for immune sequencing data (dated by TCRdb to the mid-2010s). In terms of the full investigation: The recorded disease courses included relapsing-remitting, secondary progressive and progressive-relapsing multiple sclerosis, and some patients had no subtype annotation. The patient repertoires were set against approximately 10 previously published healthy control repertoires from donors whose ages ranged from roughly 6 to 27 years. A subset of samples was prepared in parallel using single-end sample barcoding, then pooled and co-amplified after Illumina adapter ligation.

TCR beta repertoires were profiled from peripheral blood of roughly 13 young patients with multiple sclerosis to demonstrate the VDJtools post-analysis software. The patients with multiple sclerosis were children and adolescents between about 6 and 15 years of age. Paper-wide results and their limitations: Multiple sclerosis patients had significantly lower normalized Chao1 diversity than controls, a result that suggests substantial peripheral T-cell clonal expansion. The control group was slightly older than the multiple sclerosis patient group. Four to six TRBV segments, including TRBV5-6, TRBV5-1 and TRBV20-1, were significantly more frequent in patients than controls. When samples were clustered directly using the F measure, samples prepared in the same batch co-clustered strongly, which prompted a batch-effect correction.

This sequence uses TRBV20-1 and TRBJ2-5; TRBD2 agrees with 10 junctional bases. This sequence was found in a girl aged 5-17 years with multiple sclerosis. Sequencing was done on a sample of blood. The CDR3 here reads CSARDLRLAGAGETQYF. The nucleotide sequence is TGCAGTGCTAGAGATTTACGGCTAGCGGGAGCGGGAGAGACCCAGTACTTC.